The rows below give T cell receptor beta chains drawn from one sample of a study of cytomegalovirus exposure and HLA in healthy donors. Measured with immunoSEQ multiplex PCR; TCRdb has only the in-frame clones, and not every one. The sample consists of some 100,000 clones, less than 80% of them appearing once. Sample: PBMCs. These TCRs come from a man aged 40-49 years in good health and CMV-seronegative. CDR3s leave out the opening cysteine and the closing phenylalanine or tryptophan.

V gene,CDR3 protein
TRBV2,ASSTLGSLGRGGTDTQY
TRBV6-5,ASTDGSSGANVLT
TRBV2,ASSGGGANTGELF
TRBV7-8,ASSSGGNTEAF
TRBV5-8,ASSLAGTKSYNEQF
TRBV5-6,ASSQDTNTEAF
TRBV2,ASSRDRGFSGANVLT
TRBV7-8,ASSLGSTEQF
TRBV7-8,ASSLNRLVGGQF
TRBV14,ASSQQGNQPQH
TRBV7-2,ASSLSGATGELF
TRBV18,ASSPGSKETQY
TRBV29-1,SVARVANEKLF
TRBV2,ASRVRQGANTEAF
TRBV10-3,AIKDGGASDTQY
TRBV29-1,SVNPTGGWGEKLF
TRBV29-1,SVRGQNTEAF
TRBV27,ASSLVGAGAPNSPLH
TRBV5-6,ASSLKPGQNSYNSPLH
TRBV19,ASKVQGTDTQY
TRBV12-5,ASGLGTELGGYT
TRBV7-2,ASSLDKSGTNYGYT
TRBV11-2,ASGTSTSGTYEQY
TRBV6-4,ASSDSSRGYNEQF
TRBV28,ASRLANTEAF
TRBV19,ASSKQGQSTNYGYT
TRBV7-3,ASSLIPGGQETQY
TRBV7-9,SSSARELSYEQY
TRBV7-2,ASSLVSGGYTGELF
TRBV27,ASSWGTVAQY
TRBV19,ASSIGGGGTDTQY
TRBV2,ASRGDRGETQY
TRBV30,AWRSGQTTEAF
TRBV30,AFDRGSYEQY
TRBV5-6,ASSLSSRPTTQY
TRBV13,ASSLRSMAGPTGELF
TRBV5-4,ASSLVSQANYGYT
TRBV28,ASCQKTEAF
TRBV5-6,ASSLEGGFDYGYT
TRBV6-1,ASRTANTEAF
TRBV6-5,ASIVNRLSYEQY
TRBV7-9,ASSPPSLGGEGGYT
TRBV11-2,ASSPGRLNEQF
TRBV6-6,ASLRDSTNEKLF
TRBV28,ASSLDVAGANVLT
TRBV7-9,ASSLRILAGSGELF